This TCR beta chain originates from a study of T cell changes during pregnancy in multiple sclerosis. V gave up 2 bases and J gave up 9 bases, with 11 bases separating them. Germline lookup yields CDR1 MRHNA and CDR2 SNTAGT. The CDR3 consists of 13 residues. TCRdb keeps only in-frame clones here, not all; method: immunoSEQ multiplex PCR. The sample consists of 85,000 to 110,000 clones, 85% to 95% of them appearing once. This receptor was obtained from a female donor with multiple sclerosis, enrolled in a pregnancy study. Sequences were derived from peripheral blood, sampled after pregnancy. This chain joins TRBV6-4 and TRBJ2-1; tentative D call: TRBD2 (5 bases). CDR3 DNA: TGTGCCAGCAGTGACGAGGGAATTGGTGAGCAGTTCTTC. This gives the protein CASSDEGIGEQFF.